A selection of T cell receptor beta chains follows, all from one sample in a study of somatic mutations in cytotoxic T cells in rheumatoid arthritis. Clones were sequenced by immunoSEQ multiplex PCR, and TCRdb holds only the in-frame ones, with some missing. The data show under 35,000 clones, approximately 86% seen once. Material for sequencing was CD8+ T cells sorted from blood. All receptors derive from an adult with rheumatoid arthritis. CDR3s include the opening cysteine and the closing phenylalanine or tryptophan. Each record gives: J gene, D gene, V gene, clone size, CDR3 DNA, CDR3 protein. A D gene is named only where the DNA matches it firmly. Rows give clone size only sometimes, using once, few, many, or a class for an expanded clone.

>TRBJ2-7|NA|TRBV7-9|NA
TGTGCCAGCAGCTCTAACGTGGGACTGGGGAACTACGAGCAGTACTTC
CASSSNVGLGNYEQYF
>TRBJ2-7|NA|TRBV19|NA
TGTGCCAGTAGTCTAGGACCGGGCTACGAGCAGTACTTC
CASSLGPGYEQYF
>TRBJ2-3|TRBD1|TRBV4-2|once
TGTGCCAGCAGCCAGGAACAGGGGACTACGCAGTATTTT
CASSQEQGTTQYF
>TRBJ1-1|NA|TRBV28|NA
TGTGCCAGCAGTTTATGGACAGACCTCACTGAAGCTTTCTTT
CASSLWTDLTEAFF
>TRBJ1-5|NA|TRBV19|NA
TGTGCCAGTAGTATGGTCCTAAATCAGCCCCAGCATTTT
CASSMVLNQPQHF
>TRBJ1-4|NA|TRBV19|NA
TGTGCCAGTAGTATACTTTCGGGGGATGAAAAACTGTTTTTT
CASSILSGDEKLFF
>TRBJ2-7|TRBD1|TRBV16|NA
TGTGCCAGCAGCCGGCCTAGGACAGGGGTACGCTCCTACGAGCAGTACTTC
CASSRPRTGVRSYEQYF
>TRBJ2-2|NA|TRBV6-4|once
TGTGCCAGCAGGGGCACCGGGGAGCTGTTTTTT
CASRGTGELFF
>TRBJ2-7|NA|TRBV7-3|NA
TGTGCCAGCAGCACATACTACGAGCAGTACTTC
CASSTYYEQYF
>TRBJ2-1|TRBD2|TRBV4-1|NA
TGCGCCAGCAGCCAAGAAATGGGAGGACTAGACTTGTACAATGAGCAGTTCTTC
CASSQEMGGLDLYNEQFF
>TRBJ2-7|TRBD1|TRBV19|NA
TGTGCCAGTAGTATAGAGGGACAGGGTACCGAGCAGTACTTC
CASSIEGQGTEQYF
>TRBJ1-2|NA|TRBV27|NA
TGTGCCAGCAGGAACAACTATGGCTACACCTTC
CASRNNYGYTF
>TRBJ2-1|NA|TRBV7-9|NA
TGTGCCAGCAGCCCCTATACAGGGAGCTCCTACAATGAGCAGTTCTTC
CASSPYTGSSYNEQFF
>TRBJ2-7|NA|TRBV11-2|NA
TGTGCCAGCAGCCCGGCGGTAGCCTACGAGCAGTACTTC
CASSPAVAYEQYF
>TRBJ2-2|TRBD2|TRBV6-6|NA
TGTGCCAGCAGAGTTTATGCGGGAGGGTCTACCGGGGAGCTGTTTTTT
CASRVYAGGSTGELFF
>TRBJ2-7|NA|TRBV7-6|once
TGTGCCAGCAGCCCATGGGCTAGCGTAAATACCTACGAGCAGTACTTC
CASSPWASVNTYEQYF
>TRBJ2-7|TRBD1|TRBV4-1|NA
TGCGCCAGCAGCCTTGGGACAGGGAAAGTCGACGAGCAGTACTTC
CASSLGTGKVDEQYF
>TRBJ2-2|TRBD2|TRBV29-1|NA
TGCAGCGTTACTAATCCGGGACTAGCGGGGGTCACCGGGGAGCTGTTTTTT
CSVTNPGLAGVTGELFF
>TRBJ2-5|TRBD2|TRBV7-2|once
TGTGCCAGCAGCTTAGGGGGGGGAAAAGAGACCCAGTACTTC
CASSLGGGKETQYF
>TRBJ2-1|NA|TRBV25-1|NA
TGTGCCAGCATTTCAGGCAATGAGCAGTTCTTC
CASISGNEQFF
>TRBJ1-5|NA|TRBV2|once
TGTGCCAGCAGAGCGACGGGTCAGCCCCAGCATTTT
CASRATGQPQHF
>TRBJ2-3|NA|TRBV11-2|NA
TGTGCCAGCAGCCTAACTCCAGATACGCAGTATTTT
CASSLTPDTQYF
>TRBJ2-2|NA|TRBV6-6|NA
TGTGCCAGCAGTTACTCGAGGGAAAAGGAAGCCGGGGAGCTGTTTTTT
CASSYSREKEAGELFF
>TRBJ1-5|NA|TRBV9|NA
TGTGCCAGCAGCGTAGGGTCCCTACTGGATCAGCCCCAGCATTTT
CASSVGSLLDQPQHF
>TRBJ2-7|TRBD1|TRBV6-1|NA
TGTGCCAGCAGTGACCCCGGGACAGGATCCACCTACGAGCAGTACTTC
CASSDPGTGSTYEQYF
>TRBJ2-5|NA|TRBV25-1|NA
TGTGCCAGCAGTGCGTACGGACAGGGAGGGGAGACCCAGTACTTC
CASSAYGQGGETQYF
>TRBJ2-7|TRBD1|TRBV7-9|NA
TGTGCCAGCAGCTTAAAGCCTGAGTCCGGGACAGGGGTCTACGAGCAGTACTTC
CASSLKPESGTGVYEQYF
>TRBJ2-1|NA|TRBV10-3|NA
TGTGCCATCAGTGAGTCCTCGCGGGGTGAGCAGTTCTTC
CAISESSRGEQFF
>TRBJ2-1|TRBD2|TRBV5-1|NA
TGCGCCAGCAGATACGGGACTAGCGGATACAATGAGCAGTTCTTC
CASRYGTSGYNEQFF
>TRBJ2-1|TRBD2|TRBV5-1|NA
TGCGCCAGCAGCTTATACGATTTAGCGGGGAATTACAATGAGCAGTTCTTC
CASSLYDLAGNYNEQFF
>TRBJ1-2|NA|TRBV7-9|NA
TGTGCCAGCAGCTTAGCGGCCAGGGGATACGGCTACACCTTC
CASSLAARGYGYTF
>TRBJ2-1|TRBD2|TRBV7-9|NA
TGTGCCAGCAGCTTAGGAGCGGGGGAGGACAATGAGCAGTTCTTC
CASSLGAGEDNEQFF
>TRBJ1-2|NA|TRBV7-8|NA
TGTGCCAGCAGCGAGGACCCTCCATATGGCTACACCTTC
CASSEDPPYGYTF
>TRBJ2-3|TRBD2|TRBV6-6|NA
TGTGCCACCGACGGGGGGGCAACAGATACGCAGTATTTT
CATDGGATDTQYF
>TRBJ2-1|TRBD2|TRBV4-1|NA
TGCGCCAGCAGCCTTAGTGCGGGGGTATCCTACAATGAGCAGTTCTTC
CASSLSAGVSYNEQFF
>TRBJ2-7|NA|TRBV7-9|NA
TGTGCCAGCAGCTTAGTCAACTCCTACGAGCAGTACTTC
CASSLVNSYEQYF
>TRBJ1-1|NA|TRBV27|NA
TGTGCCAGCAGTTTCGGAGGGAACACTGAAGCTTTCTTT
CASSFGGNTEAFF
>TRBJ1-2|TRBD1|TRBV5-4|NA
TGTGCCAGCAGCTCCGACAGGGCTAACTATGGCTACACCTTC
CASSSDRANYGYTF
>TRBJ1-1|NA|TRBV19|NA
TGTGCCAGTAGGCTCGGGGGGGATGGCACTGAAGCTTTCTTT
CASRLGGDGTEAFF
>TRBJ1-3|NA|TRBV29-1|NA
TGCAGCGTCGCGATTGACAGAACTGGAAACACCATATATTTT
CSVAIDRTGNTIYF
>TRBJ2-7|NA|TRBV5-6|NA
TGTGCCAGCAGCGCGGGACCGAGGGCTTACGAGCAGTACTTC
CASSAGPRAYEQYF
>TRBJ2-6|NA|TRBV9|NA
TGTGCCAGCAGCGTAGGGTCGAGTGTCCTGACTTTC
CASSVGSSVLTF
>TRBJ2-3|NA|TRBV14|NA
TGTGCCAGCAGACCTGATGGACTAGATACGCAGTATTTT
CASRPDGLDTQYF
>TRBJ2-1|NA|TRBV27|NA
TGTGCCAGCAGTTCGGCAGCTTCATACGAGCAGTTCTTC
CASSSAASYEQFF
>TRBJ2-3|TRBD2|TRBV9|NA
TGTGCCAGCAGTGCGGGACTAGCGGGATACACAGATACGCAGTATTTT
CASSAGLAGYTDTQYF
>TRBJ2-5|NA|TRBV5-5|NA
TGTGCCAGCAGCCTGGGTCAGTACCAAGAGACCCAGTACTTC
CASSLGQYQETQYF